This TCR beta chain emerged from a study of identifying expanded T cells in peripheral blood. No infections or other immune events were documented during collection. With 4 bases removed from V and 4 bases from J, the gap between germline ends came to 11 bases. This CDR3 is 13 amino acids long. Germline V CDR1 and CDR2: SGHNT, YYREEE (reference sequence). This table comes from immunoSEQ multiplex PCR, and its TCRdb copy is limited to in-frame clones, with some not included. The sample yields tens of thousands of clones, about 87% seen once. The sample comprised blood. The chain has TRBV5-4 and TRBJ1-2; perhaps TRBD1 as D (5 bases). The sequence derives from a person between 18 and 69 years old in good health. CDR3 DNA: TGTGCCAGCAGCCGCCAGGGTGCCTATGGCTACACCTTC. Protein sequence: CASSRQGAYGYTF.